The clone carrying this T cell receptor beta chain occurred many times. Its antigen is not identified. The data were obtained in a study of T cells in Graves' hyperthyroidism and ophthalmopathy. In making diagnoses, clinical symptoms, serum thyroxine and TRAb, thyroid ultrasound and orbital computed tomography were all used. TCR beta CDR3 regions were amplified from RNA. TCR CDR3 underwent first-round RT-PCR with the HTBI primer set. TCRdb analysed the multiplex PCR reads with MiXCR anew, one entry per CDR3 protein. The sample holds fewer than 650,000 distinct CDR3 sequences, 13% to 15% seen once. The CDR3 covers 16 residues. J was trimmed by 7 bases and V by 5 bases; bases with no gene match: 12. The germline gives CDR1 SGHVS, CDR2 FNYEAQ. Study conclusions and caveats: A 13 V-J signature model discriminated ophthalmopathy versus stable hyperthyroidism. Blood also contained most expanded thyroid clonotypes above 0.001.

Source material: blood. This chain links TRBV7-6 with TRBJ2-1, with 9 bases matching TRBD2. The receptor was isolated from a woman in her 40s with Graves' hyperthyroidism. CDR3 residues: CASSAVASGTTNEQFF. The CDR3 DNA follows: TGTGCCAGCAGCGCGGTGGCTAGCGGGACGACTAATGAGCAGTTCTTC.